The TCR beta chain described here comes from a study of regulatory T cells in long-lasting Graves disease. Study results and limitations: Favored gene segments in persistent disease were TRBV28, TRBJ1-2 and TRBJ2-5.

TCR beta libraries were built with iRepertoire HTBI primers and Arm-PCR of CDR3 regions. TCRdb itself ran the multiplex PCR reads through MiXCR, one entry per CDR3 protein. The sample lists a few hundred thousand distinct CDR3 sequences, over 14% seen once, with roughly 8% in the top ten. Only a few counts were recorded for this clonotype. Its antigen is unknown. Germline V CDR1 and CDR2: LGHDT, YNNKEL (reference sequence). The V gene lost 4 bases and the J gene lost 8 bases, with 20 bases spanning the gap. This CDR3 region has 16 residues. Sample time point: newly diagnosed GD, antithyroid drugs for less than 3 months. The TCR library used RNA extracted from PBMCs. A further study also used this sample, focusing on T cells in Graves' hyperthyroidism and ophthalmopathy. This second study notes: Patients aged 18 to 65 had newly diagnosed hyperthyroidism lasting under 2 months.

The gene calls are TRBV3-1 and TRBJ2-2; a weak D match, TRBD1 (6 bases). The clonotype comes from a woman aged 40-49 years with Graves disease. Sequences were derived from peripheral blood mononuclear cells (PBMCs), sampled at new diagnosis, from a patient treated with antithyroid drugs. CDR3 nucleotides: TGTGCCAGCAGCCCCCTGACAGGATGGGATCCGGGGGAGCTGTTTTTT. Translating it yields CASSPLTGWDPGELFF.